This T cell receptor beta chain was retrieved from a study of vaccination effects on CD4 cells after COVID-19. Study information: Samples from a couple of convalescent patients were given 16 days and one week before vaccination.

This CDR3 has 13 amino acids. Trimming removed 2 bases from V and 2 bases from J, with 6 bases in between. ViraFEST used viral peptide pools to expand antigen-specific CD4+ T cells before sequencing. Following culture for roughly 10 days, CD4+ T cells were isolated. It was between March and December 2020 that the person had a SARS-CoV-2 infection confirmed by PCR. Notes on this clone: What it binds is not known.

Sequencing was performed with immunoSEQ multiplex PCR; in TCRdb, only in-frame clones are kept and a portion is missing. Of tens of thousands of clones listed, 65% to 85% are singletons. This TCR was recovered from a human donor who had a prior SARS-CoV-2 infection. This chain links TRBV12-3 or TRBV12-4 with TRBJ2-5; D is possibly TRBD2 (5 bases). The material was CD4+ T cells from PBMCs cultured with HCoV-NL63 spike peptides, obtained before COVID-19 vaccination. The CDR3, as DNA: TGTGCCAGCAGTTTACGACTACAAGAGACCCAGTACTTC. It codes for CASSLRLQETQYF.